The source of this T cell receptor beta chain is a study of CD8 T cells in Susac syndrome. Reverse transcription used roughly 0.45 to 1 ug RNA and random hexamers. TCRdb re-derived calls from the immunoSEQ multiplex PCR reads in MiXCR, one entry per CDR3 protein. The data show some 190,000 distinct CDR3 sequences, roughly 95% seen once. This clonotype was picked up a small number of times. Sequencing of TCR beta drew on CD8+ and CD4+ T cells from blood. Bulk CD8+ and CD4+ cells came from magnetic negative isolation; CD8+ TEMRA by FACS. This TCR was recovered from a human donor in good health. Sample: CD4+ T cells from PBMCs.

The CDR3 coding sequence is TGCAGTGCTAGTGACCGACCCTATAGCAATCAGCCCCAGCATTTT. Translating it yields CSASDRPYSNQPQHF. The genes are TRBV20-1 and TRBJ1-5; D is unresolved. V shed 3 bases and J shed 0 bases, with 12 bases lying between them. The CDR3 is 15 residues long. Germline V gives CDR1 DFQATT, CDR2 SNEGSKA (reference sequence).